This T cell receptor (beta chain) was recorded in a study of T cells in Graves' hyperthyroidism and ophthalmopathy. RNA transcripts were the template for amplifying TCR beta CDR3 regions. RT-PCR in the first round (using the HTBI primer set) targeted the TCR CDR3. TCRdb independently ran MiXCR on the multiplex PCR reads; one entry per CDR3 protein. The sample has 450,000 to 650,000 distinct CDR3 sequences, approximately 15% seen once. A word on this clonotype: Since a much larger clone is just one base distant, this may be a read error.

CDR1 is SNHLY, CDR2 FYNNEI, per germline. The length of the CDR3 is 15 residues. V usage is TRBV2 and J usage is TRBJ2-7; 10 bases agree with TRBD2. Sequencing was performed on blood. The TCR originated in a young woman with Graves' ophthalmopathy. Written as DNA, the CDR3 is TGTGCCAGCAGTTTCGGAGGACTAGCGGCCTACGGGCAGTACTTC. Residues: CASSFGGLAAYGQYF.